What follows is one T cell receptor beta chain and its context. These data originate in a study of blood T cell repertoires in COVID-19. Under the authors' procedure: Amplification of reference gene primers provided the estimated nucleated cell counts. Sequencing was performed with immunoSEQ multiplex PCR; in TCRdb, only in-frame clones are kept and a portion is missing. V, J and clone size were drawn from that table, and D and trimming were deduced from the DNA. This sample has 110,000 to 150,000 clones, with nearly 90% found just once. Germline V gene data show CDR1 as SGHRS and CDR2 as YFSETQ. The CDR3 spans 14 residues. Trimming cost V 4 bases and J 3 bases; bases outside gene matches: 5.

This chain links TRBV5-1 with TRBJ1-1, with 8 bases aligning to TRBD1. Sequencing was done on a sample of peripheral blood. This TCR came from a man in his sixties or seventies with acute or convalescent COVID-19. The CDR3 coding sequence is TGCGCCAGCAGCAAAGGACAGGGTGACACTGAAGCTTTCTTT. This gives the protein CASSKGQGDTEAFF.